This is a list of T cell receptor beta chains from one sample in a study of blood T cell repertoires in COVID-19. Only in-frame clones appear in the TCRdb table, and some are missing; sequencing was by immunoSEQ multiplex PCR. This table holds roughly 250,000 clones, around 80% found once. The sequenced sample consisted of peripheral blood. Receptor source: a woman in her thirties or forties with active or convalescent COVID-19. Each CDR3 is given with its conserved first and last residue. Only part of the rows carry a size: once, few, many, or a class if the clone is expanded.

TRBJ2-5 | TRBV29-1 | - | CSVSGGTSGGTRYF
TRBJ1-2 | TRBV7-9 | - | CASSLGNEDRTYGYTF
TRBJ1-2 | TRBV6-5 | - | CASSFAPSTGDGYTF
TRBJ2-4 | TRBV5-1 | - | CASSLAGESKNIQYF
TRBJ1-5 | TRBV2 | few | CASMAGYNQPQHF
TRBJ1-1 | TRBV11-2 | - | CASSLVGDNTEAFF
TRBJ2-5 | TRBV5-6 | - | CASSLGAQETQYF
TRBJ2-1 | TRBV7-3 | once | CASSPNGGVGNNEQFF
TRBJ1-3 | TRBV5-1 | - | CASSSTGDGNTIYF
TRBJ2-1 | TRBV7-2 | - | CASSLRGPLLSEQFF
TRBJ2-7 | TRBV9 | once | CASSRFEAYEQYF